A single sample is the source of the 3 T cell receptor beta chains below, sequenced in a study of shared clonotypes between healthy human individuals. Only in-frame clones appear in the TCRdb table, and some are missing; sequencing was by immunoSEQ multiplex PCR. The repertoire holds a few million clones, with over 85% as singletons. Sequencing was done on a sample of naive CD4+ T cells from PBMCs. This sample's subset: CD45RA+ positively selected. The receptors stem from a man between 18 and 35 years old in good health. Some clones in this sample may be carry-over from other donors' samples.

The V call is TRBV5-1, the J call TRBJ2-7, with D perhaps TRBD2 (6 bases). Trimming removed 3 bases from V and 2 bases from J, with 12 bases in between. This CDR3 has 14 residues. The V gene's germline CDR1 is SGHRS and CDR2 YFSETQ. The DNA for the CDR3 is TGCGCCAGCAGCTCGGGACTTCTTACCTACGAGCAGTACTTC. Encoded protein: CASSSGLLTYEQYF.

V usage is TRBV9 and J usage is TRBJ2-3; the match to TRBD2 covers 11 bases. Trimming cost V 4 bases and J 4 bases; bases outside gene matches: 8. CDR3 length: 16 residues. CDR1 is SGDLS and CDR2 is YYNGEE in the germline V gene. CDR3 nucleotides: TGTGCCAGCAGCACCGGGACTAGCGGCTCCCCAGATACGCAGTATTTT. Translating it yields CASSTGTSGSPDTQYF.

V gene TRBV2 combines with J gene TRBJ1-5; D unresolved. This CDR3 is built from 15 residues. V lost 4 bases and J 5 bases, leaving 15 bases between the germline ends. Germline V gene data show CDR1 as SNHLY and CDR2 as FYNNEI. This chain's CDR3 is CASSARVERHQPQHF. The CDR3 region has the DNA TGTGCCAGCAGTGCCCGTGTCGAAAGGCATCAGCCCCAGCATTTT.